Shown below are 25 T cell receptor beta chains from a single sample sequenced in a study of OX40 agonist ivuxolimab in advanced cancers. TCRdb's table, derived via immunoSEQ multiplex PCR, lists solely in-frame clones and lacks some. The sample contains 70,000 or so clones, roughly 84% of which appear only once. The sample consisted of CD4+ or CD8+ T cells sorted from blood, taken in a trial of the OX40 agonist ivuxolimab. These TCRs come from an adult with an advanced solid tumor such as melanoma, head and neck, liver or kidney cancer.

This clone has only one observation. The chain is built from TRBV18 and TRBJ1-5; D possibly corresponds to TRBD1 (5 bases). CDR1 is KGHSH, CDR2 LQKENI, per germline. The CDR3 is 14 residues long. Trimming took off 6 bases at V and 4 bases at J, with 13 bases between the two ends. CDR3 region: CASSTGGGNQPQHF. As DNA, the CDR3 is TGTGCCAGCTCGACCGGGGGGGGAAATCAGCCCCAGCATTTT.

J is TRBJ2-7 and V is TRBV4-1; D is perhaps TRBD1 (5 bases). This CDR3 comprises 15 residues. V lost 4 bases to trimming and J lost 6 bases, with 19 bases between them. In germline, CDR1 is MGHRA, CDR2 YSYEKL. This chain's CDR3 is CASSPLAGLGVEQYF. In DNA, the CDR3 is TGCGCCAGCAGCCCTCTGGCAGGGCTCGGAGTCGAGCAGTACTTC.

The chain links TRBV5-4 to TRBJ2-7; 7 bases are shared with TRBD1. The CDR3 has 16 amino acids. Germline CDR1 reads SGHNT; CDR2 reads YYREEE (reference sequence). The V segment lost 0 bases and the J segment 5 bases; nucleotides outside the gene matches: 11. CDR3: CASSLVAGTASNEQYF. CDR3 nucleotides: TGTGCCAGCAGCTTGGTAGCCGGGACAGCCAGCAACGAGCAGTACTTC.

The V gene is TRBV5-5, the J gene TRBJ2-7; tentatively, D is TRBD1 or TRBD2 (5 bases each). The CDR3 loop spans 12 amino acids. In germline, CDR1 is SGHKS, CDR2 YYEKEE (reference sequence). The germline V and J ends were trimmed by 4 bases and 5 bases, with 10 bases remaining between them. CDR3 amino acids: CASSRDADEQYF. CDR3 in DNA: TGTGCCAGCAGCCGGGACGCAGACGAGCAGTACTTC. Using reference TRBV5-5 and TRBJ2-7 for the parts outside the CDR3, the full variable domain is DAGVTQSPTHLIKTRGQQVTLRCSPISGHKSVSWYQQVLGQGPQFIFQYYEKEERGRGNFPDRFSARQFPNYSSELNVNALLLGDSALYLCASSRDADEQYFGPGTRLTVT.

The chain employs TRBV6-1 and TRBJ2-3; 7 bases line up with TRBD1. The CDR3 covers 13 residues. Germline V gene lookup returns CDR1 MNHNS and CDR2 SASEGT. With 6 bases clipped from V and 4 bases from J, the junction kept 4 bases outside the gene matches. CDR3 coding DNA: TGTGCCAGCAGGGGAAGGGGGCCAGATACGCAGTATTTT. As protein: CASRGRGPDTQYF.

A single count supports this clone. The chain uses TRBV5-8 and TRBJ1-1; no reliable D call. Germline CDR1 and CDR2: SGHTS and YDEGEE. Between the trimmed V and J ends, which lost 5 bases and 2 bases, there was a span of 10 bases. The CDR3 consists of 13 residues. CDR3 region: CASRRTSNTEAFF. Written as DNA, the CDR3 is TGTGCCAGCAGGCGGACGTCCAACACTGAAGCTTTCTTT.

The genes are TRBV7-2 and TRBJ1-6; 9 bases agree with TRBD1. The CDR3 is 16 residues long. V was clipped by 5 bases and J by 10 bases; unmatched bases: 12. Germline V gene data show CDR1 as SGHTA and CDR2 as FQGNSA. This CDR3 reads CASSPRRGQGRSPLHF. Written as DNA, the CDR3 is TGTGCCAGCAGCCCTCGCCGTGGACAGGGGAGGTCACCCCTCCACTTT.

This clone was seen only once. This CDR3 is CASSLATATNEKLFF. CDR3 DNA: TGTGCCAGCAGCTTAGCGACAGCAACTAATGAAAAACTGTTTTTT. V gene TRBV7-9 combines with J gene TRBJ1-4; the D gene is possibly TRBD1 (5 bases). The CDR3 spans 15 residues. V was pared by 0 bases and J by 0 bases, with 5 bases between. The germline CDR1 and CDR2 sequences are SEHNR and FQNEAQ (reference sequence).

CDR3 amino acids: CASSLEQGEYEKLFF. The CDR3 bases are TGTGCCAGCAGCTTGGAACAGGGGGAGTACGAAAAACTGTTTTTT. The J gene is TRBJ1-4, the V gene TRBV4-2; 8 nucleotides match TRBD1. The CDR3 spans 15 residues. With V trimmed by 5 bases and J by 8 bases, 10 bases remained unmatched. The germline gives CDR1 LGHNA, CDR2 YNFKEQ.

For the CDR3, the DNA is TGTGCCAGCAGCCTCCGGGACAGGGGAGCTCAGCCCCAGCATTTT. Translation: CASSLRDRGAQPQHF. The chain carries TRBV6-5 and TRBJ1-5, with 10 bases lining up with TRBD1. V shed 6 bases and J 6 bases; nucleotides not matched to a gene: 8. The CDR3 has 15 residues. From germline, CDR1 is MNHEY and CDR2 SVGAGI.

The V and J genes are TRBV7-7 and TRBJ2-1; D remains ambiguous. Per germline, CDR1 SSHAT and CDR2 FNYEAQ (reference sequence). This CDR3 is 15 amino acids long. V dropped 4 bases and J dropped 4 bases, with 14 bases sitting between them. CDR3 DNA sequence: TGTGCCAGCAGCTCGAATACCGCTCCTTACAATGAGCAGTTCTTC. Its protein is CASSSNTAPYNEQFF. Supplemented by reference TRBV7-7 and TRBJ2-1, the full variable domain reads GAGVSQSPRYKVTKRGQDVTLRCDPISSHATLYWYQQALGQGPEFLTYFNYEAQPDKSGLPSDRFSAERPEGSISTLTIQRTEQRDSAMYRCASSSNTAPYNEQFFGPGTRLTVL.

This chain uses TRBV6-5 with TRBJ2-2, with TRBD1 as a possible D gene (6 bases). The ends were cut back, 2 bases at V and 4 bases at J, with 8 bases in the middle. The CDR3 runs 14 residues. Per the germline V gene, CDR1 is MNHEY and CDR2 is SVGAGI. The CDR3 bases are TGTGCCAGCAGTTACATGGGGGCCACCGGGGAGCTGTTTTTT. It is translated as CASSYMGATGELFF.

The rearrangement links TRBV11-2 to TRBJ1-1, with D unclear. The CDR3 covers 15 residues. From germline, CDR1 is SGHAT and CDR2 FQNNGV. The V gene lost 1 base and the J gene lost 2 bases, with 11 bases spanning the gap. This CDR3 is CASSLGAGANTEAFF. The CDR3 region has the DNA TGTGCCAGCAGCTTAGGGGCGGGCGCAAACACTGAAGCTTTCTTT.

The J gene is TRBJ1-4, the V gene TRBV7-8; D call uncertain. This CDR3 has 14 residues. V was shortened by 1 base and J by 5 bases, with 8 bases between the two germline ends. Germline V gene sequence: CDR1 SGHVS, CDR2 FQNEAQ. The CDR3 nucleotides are TGTGCCAGCAGCTTAGATGAGCGAAATGAAAAACTGTTTTTT. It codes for CASSLDERNEKLFF.

This CDR3 is CASSPQGLGSNQPQHF. CDR3 sequence (DNA): TGTGCCAGCAGCCCTCAGGGGCTGGGGAGCAATCAGCCCCAGCATTTT. The V gene is TRBV5-5, the J gene TRBJ1-5, with D perhaps TRBD1 (6 bases). V was trimmed by 4 bases and J by 1 base, leaving 15 bases between them. The CDR3 is made up of 16 amino acids. The V gene's germline CDR1 is SGHKS and CDR2 YYEKEE (reference sequence).

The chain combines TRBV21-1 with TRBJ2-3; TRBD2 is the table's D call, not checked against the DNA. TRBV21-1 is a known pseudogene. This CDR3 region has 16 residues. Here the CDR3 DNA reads TGTGCCAGCAGCAAAGCTGAAGCGGGAGGTACAGATACGCAGTATTTT. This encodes CASSKAEAGGTDTQYF.

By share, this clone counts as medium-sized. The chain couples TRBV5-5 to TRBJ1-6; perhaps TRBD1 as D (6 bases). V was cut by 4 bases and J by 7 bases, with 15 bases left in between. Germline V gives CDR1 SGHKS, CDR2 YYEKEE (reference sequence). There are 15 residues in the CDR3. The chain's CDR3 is CASSIRTASNSPLHF. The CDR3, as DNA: TGTGCCAGCAGCATAAGGACAGCATCCAATTCACCCCTCCACTTT. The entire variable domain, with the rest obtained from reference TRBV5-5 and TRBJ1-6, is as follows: DAGVTQSPTHLIKTRGQQVTLRCSPISGHKSVSWYQQVLGQGPQFIFQYYEKEERGRGNFPDRFSARQFPNYSSELNVNALLLGDSALYLCASSIRTASNSPLHFGNGTRLTVT.

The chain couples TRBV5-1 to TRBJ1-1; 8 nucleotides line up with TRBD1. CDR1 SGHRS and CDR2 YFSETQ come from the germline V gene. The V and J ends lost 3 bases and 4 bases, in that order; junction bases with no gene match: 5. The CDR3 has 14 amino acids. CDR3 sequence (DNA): TGCGCCAGCAGCTCACAGGGGGTGGGCACTGAAGCTTTCTTT. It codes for CASSSQGVGTEAFF.

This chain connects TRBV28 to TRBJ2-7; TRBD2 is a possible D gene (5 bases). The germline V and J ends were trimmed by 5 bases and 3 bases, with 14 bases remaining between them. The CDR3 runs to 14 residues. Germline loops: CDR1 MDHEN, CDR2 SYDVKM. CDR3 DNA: TGTGCCAGCAGTAAAGGAGGCTCGGGCTACGAGCAGTACTTC. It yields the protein CASSKGGSGYEQYF. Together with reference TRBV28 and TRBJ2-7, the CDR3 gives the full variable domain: DVKVTQSSRYLVKRTGEKVFLECVQDMDHENMFWYRQDPGLGLRLIYFSYDVKMKEKGDIPEGYSVSREKKERFSLILESASTNQTSMYLCASSKGGSGYEQYFGPGTRLTVT.

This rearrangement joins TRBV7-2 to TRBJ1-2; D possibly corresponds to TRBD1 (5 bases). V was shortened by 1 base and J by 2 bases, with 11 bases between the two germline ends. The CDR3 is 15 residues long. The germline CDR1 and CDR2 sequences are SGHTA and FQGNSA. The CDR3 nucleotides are TGTGCCAGCAGCTTAGGGGGCAGGGCCAACTATGGCTACACCTTC. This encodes CASSLGGRANYGYTF.

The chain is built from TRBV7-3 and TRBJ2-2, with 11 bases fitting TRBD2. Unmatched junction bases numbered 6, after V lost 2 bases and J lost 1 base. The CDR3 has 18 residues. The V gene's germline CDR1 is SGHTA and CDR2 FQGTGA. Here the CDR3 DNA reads TGTGCCAGCAGCTTAGGGTCGACTAGCGGGGAGAACACCGGGGAGCTGTTTTTT. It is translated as CASSLGSTSGENTGELFF.

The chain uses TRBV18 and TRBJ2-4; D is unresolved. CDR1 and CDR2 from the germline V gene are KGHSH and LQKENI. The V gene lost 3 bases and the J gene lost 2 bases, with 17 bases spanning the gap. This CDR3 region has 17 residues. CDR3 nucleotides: TGTGCCAGCTCACCGACTGCGCCATTTTTCTCCAAAAACATTCAGTACTTC. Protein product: CASSPTAPFFSKNIQYF. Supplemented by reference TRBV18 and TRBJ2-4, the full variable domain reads NAGVMQNPRHLVRRRGQEARLRCSPMKGHSHVYWYRQLPEEGLKFMVYLQKENIIDESGMPKERFSAEFPKEGPSILRIQQVVRGDSAAYFCASSPTAPFFSKNIQYFGAGTRLSVL.

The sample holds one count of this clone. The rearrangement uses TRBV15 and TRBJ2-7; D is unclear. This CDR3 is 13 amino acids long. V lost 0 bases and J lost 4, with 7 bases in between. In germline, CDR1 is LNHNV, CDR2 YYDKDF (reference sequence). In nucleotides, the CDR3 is TGTGCCACCAGCAGAGATGACCGGTACGAGCAGTACTTC. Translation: CATSRDDRYEQYF.

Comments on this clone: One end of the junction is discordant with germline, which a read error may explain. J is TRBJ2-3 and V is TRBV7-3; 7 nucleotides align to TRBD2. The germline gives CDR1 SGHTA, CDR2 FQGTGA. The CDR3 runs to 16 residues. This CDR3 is CANSPDRGLRTDTQYF. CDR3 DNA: TGTGCCAACAGCCCTGACCGGGGACTACGCACAGATACGCAGTATTTT.

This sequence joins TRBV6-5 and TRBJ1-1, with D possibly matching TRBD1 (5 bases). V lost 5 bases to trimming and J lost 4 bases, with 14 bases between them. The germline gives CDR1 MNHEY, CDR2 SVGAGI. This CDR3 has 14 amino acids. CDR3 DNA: TGTGCCAGCAGTCGGGGGGTATTGGGCACTGAAGCTTTCTTT. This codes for CASSRGVLGTEAFF.